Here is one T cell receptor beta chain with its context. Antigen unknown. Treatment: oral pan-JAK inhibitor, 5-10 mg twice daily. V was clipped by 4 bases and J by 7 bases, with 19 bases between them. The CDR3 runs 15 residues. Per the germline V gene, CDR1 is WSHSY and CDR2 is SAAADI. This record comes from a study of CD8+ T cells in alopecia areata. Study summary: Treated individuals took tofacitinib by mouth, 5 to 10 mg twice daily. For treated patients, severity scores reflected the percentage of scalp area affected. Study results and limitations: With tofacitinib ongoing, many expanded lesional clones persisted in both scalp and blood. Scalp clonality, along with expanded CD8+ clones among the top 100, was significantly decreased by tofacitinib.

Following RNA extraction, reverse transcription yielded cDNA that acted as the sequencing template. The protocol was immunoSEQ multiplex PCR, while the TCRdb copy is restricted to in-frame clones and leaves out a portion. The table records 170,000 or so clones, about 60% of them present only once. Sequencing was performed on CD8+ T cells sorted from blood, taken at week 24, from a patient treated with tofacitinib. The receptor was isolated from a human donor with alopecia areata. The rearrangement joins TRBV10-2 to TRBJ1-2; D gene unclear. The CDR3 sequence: CASSVTRGDPRGYTF. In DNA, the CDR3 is TGCGCCAGCAGTGTGACAAGAGGAGATCCGCGTGGCTACACCTTC.